These 32 T cell receptor beta chains were sequenced from one sample in a study of T cell clonality in common variable immunodeficiency (dated by TCRdb to the mid-2010s). Preparation of the library involved the immunoSEQ multiplex PCR assay. TCRdb retrieved this table from immuneACCESS and kept in-frame rearrangements only. Not all clones are present; in checked studies, unresolved V genes account for under half, and no reason is known for the remainder. Here the sample lists tens of thousands of clones, none seen once only. Of the sample, 5% to 7% falls within the top ten clones. The sequencing input was peripheral blood mononuclear cells. These receptors were collected from a person aged 18 to 75 in good health.

Details on this clone: The read ends 3 residues shy of where the CDR3 ends; the end is completed using the germline J gene. The chain carries TRBV20-1 and TRBJ2-3, with 11 bases that match TRBD2. Germline CDR1 DFQATT, CDR2 SNEGSKA (reference sequence). CDR3 length: 15 residues. The CDR3 loop reads CSARLGTSGKETQYF. The sequenced CDR3 bases are TGCAGTGCTAGGTTGGGGACTAGCGGCAAAGAGACG.

The sample holds many counts of this clone. The read ends 3 residues shy of where the CDR3 ends; the end is completed using the germline J gene. This chain links TRBV20-1 with TRBJ2-3; TRBD2 aligns across 14 bases. This CDR3 contains 16 residues. Germline V lookup: CDR1 DFQATT, CDR2 SNEGSKA (reference sequence). Trimming cost V 8 bases and J 5 bases; bases outside gene matches: 12. The sequenced part of the CDR3 DNA is TGCAGTACTTCACCGGCGGGACTAGCGGGAGAAGATACG. As protein: CSTSPAGLAGEDT. The whole CDR3 sequence is CSTSPAGLAGEDTQYF.

This clone was seen many times. The CDR3 is cut off 3 residues early in the read; its end comes from the germline J gene. The chain couples TRBV19 to TRBJ2-1; 9 nucleotides line up with TRBD2. The CDR3 contains 17 residues. With V trimmed by 4 bases and J by 3 bases, 10 bases remained unmatched. Germline loops: CDR1 LNHDA, CDR2 SQIVND (reference sequence). CDR3 bases read: TGTGCCAGTAGTACCAAACTAGCGGGTCCTATCTACAATGAG. Translating gives CASSTKLAGPIYNE. The full CDR3 protein is CASSTKLAGPIYNEQFF.

This clone was counted many times. The read ends 3 residues early relative to the CDR3; the germline J gene fills the gap. The chain joins TRBV7-9 to TRBJ1-3, with 7 nucleotides matching TRBD1. The CDR3 consists of 14 residues. Looked up from germline, CDR1 is SEHNR and CDR2 is FQNEAQ (reference sequence). With V trimmed by 8 bases and J by 4 bases, 8 bases remained unmatched. The DNA read from the CDR3 is TGTGCCAGCTCGCACTCGGGACAGGGAAACACC. It codes for CASSHSGQGNT. Given in full, the CDR3 is CASSHSGQGNTIYF.

As concerns this clone: The CDR3 end lies 3 residues beyond the end of the read and is filled in from the germline J gene. J is TRBJ1-3 and V is TRBV18, with a weak D call TRBD1 (6 bases). V was cut by 3 bases and J by 6 bases, with 15 bases left in between. Germline V CDR1 and CDR2: KGHSH, LQKENI. This CDR3 has 15 residues. The CDR3: CASSPDRPPLNTIYF. CDR3 bases read: TGTGCCAGCTCACCCGACAGGCCCCCATTAAACACC.

The table lists this clone with many counts. Sequencing ends 3 residues short of the CDR3 end; the germline J gene provides the rest. The gene calls are TRBV2 and TRBJ2-7, with 9 positions matching TRBD1. V was clipped by 6 bases and J by 6 bases; unmatched bases: 15. This CDR3 region has 16 residues. CDR1 and CDR2 (germline): SNHLY, FYNNEI. CDR3 region: CASRDNPGQGYIEQYF. CDR3 DNA (partial): TGTGCCAGCAGGGACAATCCGGGACAGGGCTATATCGAG.

In this sample, this clone turned up many times. The read ends 3 residues before the CDR3 terminus; that terminus is restored from the germline J gene. The chain uses TRBV20-1 and TRBJ2-7; 10 bases agree with TRBD1. The CDR3 has 13 amino acids. Germline CDR1 DFQATT, CDR2 SNEGSKA (reference sequence). With 3 bases clipped from V and 4 bases from J, the junction kept 3 bases outside the gene matches. The CDR3: CSASRTGGYEQYF. CDR3 DNA, as far as it was read: TGCAGTGCTAGTCGGACAGGGGGTTACGAG.

This clone appeared many times. The read stops 3 residues short of the end of the CDR3; the missing end is completed from the germline J gene. V and J are TRBV4-1 and TRBJ2-5; 7 nucleotides agree with TRBD1. This CDR3 has 15 amino acids. Germline loops: CDR1 MGHRA, CDR2 YSYEKL. V dropped 3 bases and J dropped 1; count of bases not matched to a gene: 5. The DNA read from the CDR3 is TGCGCCAGCAGCCATGGTGGGACAGTCCAAGAGACC. Translated, it gives CASSHGGTVQET. The entire CDR3 protein reads CASSHGGTVQETQYF.

Ten or more counts support this clone. The CDR3 end is not reached by the read, which stops 3 residues before it; the germline J gene fills it in. The chain recombines TRBV30 with TRBJ2-4, with 7 bases lining up with TRBD2. The CDR3 has 13 amino acids. The germline V gene encodes CDR1 GTSNPN and CDR2 SVGIG (reference sequence). The trim removed 3 bases at V and 7 bases at J, leaving 6 bases unmatched. The chain's CDR3 is CAWRGLSVNIQYF. The DNA read from the CDR3 is TGTGCCTGGAGGGGACTAAGCGTGAACATT.

This clone was counted many times. The read finishes 3 residues shy of the CDR3 end, and the germline J gene is used to complete it. This chain connects TRBV28 to TRBJ1-1, with D possibly being TRBD1 (5 bases). Trimming took 5 bases from V and 5 from J, leaving 21 bases between them. Per the germline V gene, CDR1 is MDHEN and CDR2 is SYDVKM. This CDR3 is built from 16 residues. The CDR3 sequence: CASSTRGRGANTEAFF. CDR3 DNA (partial): TGTGCCAGCAGTACCCGGGGGAGGGGCGCGAATACTGAA.

This clone has a count of ten or more. Sequencing ends 3 residues short of the CDR3 end; the germline J gene provides the rest. The chain joins TRBV5-1 to TRBJ2-3; D is undetermined. V shed 4 bases and J shed 0 bases, with 18 bases lying between them. Germline V CDR1 and CDR2: SGHRS, YFSETQ. The CDR3 totals 17 residues. The CDR3 loop is CASSLYLQKSSTDTQYF. CDR3 DNA (partial): TGCGCCAGCAGCCTTTACCTACAGAAGTCTAGCACAGATACG.

This clone was picked up many times. The CDR3 bases that were read are TGTGCCTGGAGTGGGGACAGGGGGCTGGGGGAGACC. Translating gives CAWSGDRGLGET. In full, the CDR3 is CAWSGDRGLGETQYF. The J gene is TRBJ2-5, the V gene TRBV30, with 12 bases lining up with TRBD1. The CDR3 end is not reached by the read, which stops 3 residues before it; the germline J gene fills it in. CDR3 length: 15 amino acids. V was pared by 1 base and J by 5 bases, with 5 bases of the junction left unmatched. CDR1 is GTSNPN and CDR2 is SVGIG in the germline V gene (reference sequence).

This clone came up many times. The read terminates 3 residues before the CDR3 end, so the remaining end is supplied by the germline J gene. The V and J genes are TRBV28 and TRBJ2-7; D perhaps matches TRBD1 (6 bases). The CDR3 extends over 16 amino acids. CDR1 is MDHEN and CDR2 is SYDVKM in the germline V gene. Trimming took 4 bases from V and 2 from J, leaving 18 bases between them. This CDR3 reads CASSSLQGRRAYEQYF. The part of the CDR3 DNA that was read is TGTGCCAGCAGTTCACTTCAGGGGAGAAGGGCCTACGAG.

This clone was counted many times. CDR3 bases read: TGCAGTGCTAGATCCGGGTTGGACACCGGGGAG. This codes for CSARSGLDTGE. In full, the CDR3 reads CSARSGLDTGELFF. The chain links TRBV20-1 to TRBJ2-2; D not certain. Sequencing ends 3 residues short of the CDR3 end; the germline J gene provides the rest. Looked up from germline, CDR1 is DFQATT and CDR2 is SNEGSKA (reference sequence). With 2 bases removed from V and 3 bases from J, the gap between germline ends came to 10 bases. The CDR3 loop spans 14 amino acids.

This clone was detected ten times or more. The missing CDR3 end, 3 residues past where the read stops, is filled in from the germline J gene. The rearrangement joins TRBV5-5 to TRBJ2-1; D may be TRBD1 (6 bases). The V gene lost 0 bases and the J gene lost 2 bases, with 9 bases spanning the gap. The CDR3 length is 15 residues. Looked up from germline, CDR1 is SGHKS and CDR2 is YYEKEE (reference sequence). The part of the CDR3 DNA that was read is TGTGCCAGCAGCTTGGCAGGGGTTCCCTACAATGAG. This translates into CASSLAGVPYNE. The full CDR3 reads CASSLAGVPYNEQFF.

This clone was seen at least ten times. The read finishes 3 residues shy of the CDR3 end, and the germline J gene is used to complete it. J is TRBJ1-2 and V is TRBV7-3; no reliable D call. V shed 2 bases and J shed 4 bases, with 5 bases lying between them. Germline loops: CDR1 SGHTA, CDR2 FQGTGA. This CDR3 is built from 12 residues. The DNA read from the CDR3 is TGTGCCAGCAGCTTAGAAGGCTATGGC. Protein product: CASSLEGYG. The whole CDR3 is CASSLEGYGYTF.

This clone was found many times. The DNA ends 3 residues before the CDR3 does, and the rest of the CDR3 is filled in from the germline J gene. This rearrangement joins TRBV5-1 to TRBJ2-7, with 11 positions matching TRBD2. The CDR3 is 15 amino acids. CDR1 and CDR2 from the germline V gene are SGHRS and YFSETQ. The J segment lost 5 bases and the V segment lost 1 base, leaving 5 bases of the junction unmatched. CDR3 DNA (partial): TGCGCCAGCAGCTTGTCGACTAGCGGGGCCGACGAG. Its translation: CASSLSTSGADE. The whole CDR3 sequence reads CASSLSTSGADEQYF.

This clone was found many times. The CDR3 end is not reached by the read, which stops 3 residues before it; the germline J gene fills it in. The chain is built from TRBV7-2 and TRBJ2-1; TRBD2 matches at 12 bases. J was trimmed by 5 bases and V by 5 bases; bases with no gene match: 4. The CDR3 is 15 amino acids. Germline V CDR1 and CDR2: SGHTA, FQGNSA. The CDR3 region is CASSRTSGNHNEQFF. The sequenced CDR3 bases are TGTGCCAGCAGCAGGACTAGCGGGAACCACAATGAG.

This clone was recorded many times. The read falls 3 residues short of the CDR3 end, and the missing part is taken from the germline J gene. J is TRBJ2-5 and V is TRBV5-1, with 11 nucleotides matching TRBD1. CDR1 SGHRS and CDR2 YFSETQ come from the germline V gene. The V segment lost 4 bases and the J segment 5 bases; nucleotides outside the gene matches: 7. The CDR3 is made up of 15 amino acids. The CDR3 bases that were read are TGCGCCAGCAGCCCGCGGACAGGGGGCGGGGAGACC. Residues: CASSPRTGGGET. From start to end, the CDR3 is CASSPRTGGGETQYF. Full variable domain (remainder filled in from reference TRBV5-1 and TRBJ2-5): KAGVTQTPRYLIKTRGQQVTLSCSPISGHRSVSWYQQTPGQGLQFLFEYFSETQRNKGNFPGRFSGRQFSNSRSEMNVSTLELGDSALYLCASSPRTGGGETQYFGPGTRLLVL.

This clone appeared many times. The CDR3 end lies 3 residues beyond the end of the read and is filled in from the germline J gene. The V call is TRBV20-1, the J call TRBJ2-3; 7 positions agree with TRBD2. The CDR3 extends over 12 amino acids. V gave up 5 bases and J gave up 4 bases; unmatched junction bases: 3. CDR1 is DFQATT and CDR2 is SNEGSKA in the germline V gene (reference sequence). CDR3 loop: CSALRGADTQYF. The part of the CDR3 DNA that was read is TGCAGTGCTCTCCGGGGGGCAGATACG.

This clone was observed a few times. The CDR3 goes on 3 residues after the read ends, and that part is filled in from the germline J gene. The chain couples TRBV7-8 to TRBJ2-5; D perhaps matches TRBD2 (6 bases). CDR3 size: 16 residues. Trimming took 1 base from V and 5 from J, leaving 17 bases between them. Germline V gene lookup returns CDR1 SGHVS and CDR2 FQNEAQ. Incomplete CDR3 DNA: TGTGCCAGCAGCTTAGTTTCTGGAGGGCCGGGGGAGACC. Amino acid sequence: CASSLVSGGPGET. The whole CDR3 protein is CASSLVSGGPGETQYF.

This clone was recorded many times. The CDR3 extends 3 residues past the end of the read, so its final part is completed from the germline J gene. The chain has TRBV7-6 and TRBJ2-7; TRBD1 agrees at 7 bases. This CDR3 spans 14 amino acids. In germline, CDR1 is SGHVS, CDR2 FNYEAQ. After removal of 4 bases from V and 5 bases from J, the junction contained 8 bases not matched to a gene. CDR3 in amino acids: CASSSRPTGNEQYF. CDR3 DNA, as far as it was read: TGTGCCAGCAGCTCCCGACCGACAGGGAACGAG.

This clone was picked up many times. The CDR3 is cut off 3 residues early in the read; its end comes from the germline J gene. The chain uses TRBV7-9 and TRBJ2-1; 10 bases map to TRBD2. The CDR3 is 14 amino acids. The V gene's germline CDR1 is SEHNR and CDR2 FQNEAQ (reference sequence). Losses at the gene ends were 6 bases for V and 6 bases for J; bases not matched to a gene: 5. This chain's CDR3 is CASSSLAGFNEQFF. The part of the CDR3 DNA that was read is TGTGCCAGCAGTTCACTAGCGGGGTTCAATGAG.

This clone appeared a few times. The DNA ends 3 residues before the CDR3 does, and the rest of the CDR3 is filled in from the germline J gene. This rearrangement joins TRBV20-1 to TRBJ2-5, with D hard to call. Germline-derived CDR1 and CDR2 are DFQATT and SNEGSKA (reference sequence). V was trimmed by 5 bases and J by 4 bases, leaving 8 bases between them. This CDR3 spans 11 amino acids. CDR3 bases read: TGCAGTGCTGGTCCCGGAGAGACC. Translating it yields CSAGPGET. The full CDR3 protein reads CSAGPGETQYF.

In this sample, this clone turned up many times. The sequenced fragment ends 3 residues before the CDR3 boundary, so the rest is inferred from the germline J gene. The chain couples TRBV5-1 to TRBJ2-1; no clear D gene. This CDR3 comprises 16 residues. V lost 3 bases to trimming and J lost 0 bases, with 13 bases between them. CDR1 SGHRS and CDR2 YFSETQ come from the germline V gene. The CDR3: CASSSVPSVSYNEQFF. CDR3 DNA, as far as it was read: TGCGCCAGCAGCTCAGTACCCAGCGTCTCCTACAATGAG.

This clone appeared many times. The sequenced fragment ends 3 residues before the CDR3 boundary, so the rest is inferred from the germline J gene. The rearrangement uses TRBV6-2 or TRBV6-3 and TRBJ1-1; TRBD1 agrees at 7 bases. V trimming: 7 bases; J trimming: 7 bases; junction bases outside the gene matches: 15. The germline CDR1 and CDR2 sequences are MNHEY and SVGEGT. There are 15 residues in the CDR3. The CDR3 sequence: CASTYREGALGEAFF. The part of the CDR3 DNA that was read is TGTGCCAGCACCTACAGGGAGGGGGCGCTTGGTGAA.

This clone appeared many times. The DNA ends 3 residues before the CDR3 does, and the rest of the CDR3 is filled in from the germline J gene. The chain joins TRBV2 to TRBJ2-3, with 12 positions matching TRBD2. With V trimmed by 3 bases and J by 4 bases, 5 bases remained unmatched. The CDR3 extends over 16 amino acids. The germline CDR1 and CDR2 sequences are SNHLY and FYNNEI. The CDR3 sequence: CASSDRTSGIPDTQYF. The CDR3 bases that were read are TGTGCCAGCAGTGACCGGACTAGCGGGATTCCAGATACG. The full variable domain, completed using reference TRBV2 and TRBJ2-3, is EPEVTQTPSHQVTQMGQEVILRCVPISNHLYFYWYRQILGQKVEFLVSFYNNEISEKSEIFDDQFSVERPDGSNFTLKIRSTKLEDSAMYFCASSDRTSGIPDTQYFGPGTRLTVL.

The table lists this clone with many counts. The CDR3 is cut off 3 residues early in the read; its end comes from the germline J gene. V gene TRBV6-2 or TRBV6-3 combines with J gene TRBJ2-1; tentative D call: TRBD1 (6 bases). Between the trimmed V and J ends, which lost 7 bases and 4 bases, there was a span of 17 bases. CDR1 and CDR2 from the germline V gene are MNHEY and SVGEGT. The CDR3 has 15 residues. The CDR3 bases that were read are TGTGCCAGCATACAAAACACCGGGACATACAATGAG. Protein: CASIQNTGTYNE. The complete CDR3 protein is CASIQNTGTYNEQFF.

At least ten counts were recorded for this clone. The read is 3 residues too short to cover the CDR3 end, so that end is filled in from the germline J gene. J is TRBJ2-1 and V is TRBV19; 9 bases map to TRBD1. Trimming took 7 bases from V and 5 from J; bases not matched to a gene: 9. Germline V CDR1 and CDR2: LNHDA, SQIVND (reference sequence). The CDR3 is 15 residues long. The CDR3 loop is CASTPGQGRHNEQFF. The sequenced part of the CDR3 DNA is TGTGCCAGTACCCCTGGACAGGGGAGGCACAATGAG. The whole variable domain, remainder taken from reference TRBV19 and TRBJ2-1, is DGGITQSPKYLFRKEGQNVTLSCEQNLNHDAMYWYRQDPGQGLRLIYYSQIVNDFQKGDIAEGYSVSREKKESFPLTVTSAQKNPTAFYLCASTPGQGRHNEQFFGPGTRLTVL.

This clone was observed at least ten times. The missing CDR3 end, 3 residues past where the read stops, is filled in from the germline J gene. V and J are TRBV27 and TRBJ2-2; 12 positions agree with TRBD2. This CDR3 spans 15 amino acids. V gave up 8 bases and J gave up 6 bases; unmatched junction bases: 7. Per germline, CDR1 MNHEY and CDR2 SMNVEV (reference sequence). The CDR3 bases that were read are TGTGCCAGCGGTCCAACTAGCGGGAGGTCCGGGGAG. This codes for CASGPTSGRSGE. The complete CDR3 protein is CASGPTSGRSGELFF.

A word on this clone: The missing CDR3 end, 3 residues past where the read stops, is filled in from the germline J gene. V and J are TRBV6-2 or TRBV6-3 and TRBJ1-4, with TRBD1 matching 9 bases. Germline lookup yields CDR1 MNHEY and CDR2 SVGEGT. There are 17 residues in the CDR3. This chain's CDR3 is CASSYSGGQGGFSRLFF. Incomplete CDR3 DNA: TGTGCCAGCAGTTACTCCGGGGGACAGGGAGGTTTCTCGAGA.

The sample holds many counts of this clone. The sequence runs out 3 residues before the end of the CDR3; the remainder is reconstructed from the germline J gene. The chain recombines TRBV20-1 with TRBJ1-3; 7 nucleotides line up with TRBD1. The junction had 5 bases not matched to a gene; V was cut back by 0 bases and J by 3 bases. The germline gives CDR1 DFQATT, CDR2 SNEGSKA (reference sequence). CDR3 length: 15 amino acids. The CDR3 reads CSARDRQGLGNTIYF. CDR3 DNA (partial): TGCAGTGCTAGAGATCGACAGGGACTTGGAAACACC.